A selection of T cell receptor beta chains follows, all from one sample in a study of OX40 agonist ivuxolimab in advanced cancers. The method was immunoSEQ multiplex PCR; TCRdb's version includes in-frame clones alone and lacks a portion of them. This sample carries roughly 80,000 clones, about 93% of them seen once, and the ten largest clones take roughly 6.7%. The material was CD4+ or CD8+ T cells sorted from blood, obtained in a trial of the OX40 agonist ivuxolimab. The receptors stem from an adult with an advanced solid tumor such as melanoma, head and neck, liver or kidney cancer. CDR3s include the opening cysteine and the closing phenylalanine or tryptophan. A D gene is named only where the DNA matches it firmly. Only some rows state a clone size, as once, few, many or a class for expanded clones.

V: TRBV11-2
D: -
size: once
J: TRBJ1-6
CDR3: CASSHTNRGSGYNSPLHF
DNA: TGTGCCAGCAGCCACACCAACCGGGGGTCGGGGTATAATTCACCCCTCCACTTT

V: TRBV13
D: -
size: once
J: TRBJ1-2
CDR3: CASSTPGALFAGYTF
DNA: TGTGCCAGCAGCACCCCAGGGGCCCTCTTCGCAGGCTACACCTTC

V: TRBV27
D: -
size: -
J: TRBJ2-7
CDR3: CASSLGGTYEQYF
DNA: TGTGCCAGCAGTTTAGGGGGAACCTACGAGCAGTACTTC

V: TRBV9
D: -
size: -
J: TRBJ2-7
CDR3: CASSVTPVGTSYEQYF
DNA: TGTGCCAGCAGCGTCACCCCCGTGGGAACCTCCTACGAGCAGTACTTC

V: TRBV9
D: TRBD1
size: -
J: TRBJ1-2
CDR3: CASSPRTGERSGYTF
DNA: TGTGCCAGCAGCCCTCGGACAGGGGAAAGGTCTGGCTACACCTTC

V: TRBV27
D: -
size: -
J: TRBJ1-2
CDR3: CASSLSTRTVAYGYTF
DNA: TGTGCCAGCAGTTTATCAACCCGGACAGTAGCCTATGGCTACACCTTC

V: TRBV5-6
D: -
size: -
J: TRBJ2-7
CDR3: CASTEGDYEQYF
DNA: TGTGCCAGCACCGAGGGGGACTACGAGCAGTACTTC

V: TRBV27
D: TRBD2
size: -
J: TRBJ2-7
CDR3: CASRSGSRGLREQYF
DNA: TGTGCCAGCAGGAGCGGGAGTCGGGGGTTAAGGGAGCAGTACTTC

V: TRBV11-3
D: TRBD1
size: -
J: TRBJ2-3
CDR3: CASSLGTGAKDTQYF
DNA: TGTGCCAGCAGCTTGGGGACAGGGGCTAAGGATACGCAGTATTTT

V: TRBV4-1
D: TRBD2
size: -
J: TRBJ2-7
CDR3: CASSPRGTSGYEQYF
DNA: TGCGCCAGCAGCCCGAGGGGGACTAGCGGGTACGAGCAGTACTTC

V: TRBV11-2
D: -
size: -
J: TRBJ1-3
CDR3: CASSLAPSGNTIYF
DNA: TGTGCCAGCAGCTTAGCCCCCTCTGGAAACACCATATATTTT

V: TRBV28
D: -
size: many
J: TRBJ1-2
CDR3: CASSSWRTDQNYGYTF
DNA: TGTGCCAGCAGTTCTTGGCGGACAGACCAGAACTATGGCTACACCTTC

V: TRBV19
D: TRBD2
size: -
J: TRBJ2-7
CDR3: CASKETSGDYEQYF
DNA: TGTGCCAGTAAAGAGACTAGCGGAGACTACGAGCAGTACTTC

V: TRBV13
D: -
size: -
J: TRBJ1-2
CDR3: CASSFGGGYGYTF
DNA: TGTGCCAGCAGCTTCGGAGGGGGATATGGCTACACCTTC

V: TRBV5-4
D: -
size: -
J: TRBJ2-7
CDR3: CASSNGGFSYEQYF
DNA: TGTGCCAGCAGCAACGGGGGATTCTCCTACGAGCAGTACTTC

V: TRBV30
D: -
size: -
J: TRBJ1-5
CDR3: CAWSVGSSPRGQHF
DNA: TGTGCCTGGAGTGTGGGCTCGTCCCCTAGGGGCCAGCATTTT

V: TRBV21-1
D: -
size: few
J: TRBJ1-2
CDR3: CASSRGRGYGYTF
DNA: TGTGCCAGCAGCAGGGGGAGAGGTTATGGCTACACCTTC

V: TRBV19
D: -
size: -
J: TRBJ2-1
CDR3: CASSPGTSYNEQFF
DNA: TGTGCCAGTAGCCCTGGGACATCCTACAATGAGCAGTTCTTC

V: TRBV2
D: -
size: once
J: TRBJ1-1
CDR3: CASRGTEAFF
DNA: TGTGCCAGCAGGGGCACTGAAGCTTTCTTT

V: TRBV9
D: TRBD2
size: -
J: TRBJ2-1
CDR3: CASSGSGGTSYNEQFF
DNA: TGTGCCAGCAGCGGTTCGGGGGGGACGTCCTACAATGAGCAGTTCTTC

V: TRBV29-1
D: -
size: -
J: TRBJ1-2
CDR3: CSVELRGPYGYTF
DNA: TGCAGCGTTGAGTTGAGGGGACCATATGGCTACACCTTC

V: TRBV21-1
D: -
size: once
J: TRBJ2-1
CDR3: CARGLSSYNEQFF
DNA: TGTGCCAGGGGCTTGAGCTCCTACAATGAGCAGTTCTTC

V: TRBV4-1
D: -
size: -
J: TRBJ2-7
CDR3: CASSQVLRGEQYF
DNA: TGCGCCAGCAGCCAAGTACTTCGGGGCGAGCAGTACTTC

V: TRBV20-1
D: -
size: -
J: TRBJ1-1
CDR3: CSARDPQSKTF
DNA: TGCAGTGCTAGAGATCCCCAGAGTAAGACTTTT

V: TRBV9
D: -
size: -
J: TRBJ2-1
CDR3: CASSAQLAWDEQFF
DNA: TGTGCCAGCAGCGCCCAGCTGGCTTGGGATGAGCAGTTCTTC

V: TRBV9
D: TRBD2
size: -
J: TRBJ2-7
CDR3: CASSPQKALAGSSYEQYF
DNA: TGTGCCAGCAGCCCTCAAAAGGCTCTAGCGGGGAGCTCCTACGAGCAGTACTTC

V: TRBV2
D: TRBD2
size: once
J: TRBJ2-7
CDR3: CASSPPREAPYEQYF
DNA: TGTGCCAGCAGCCCCCCCCGGGAGGCCCCTTACGAGCAGTACTTC

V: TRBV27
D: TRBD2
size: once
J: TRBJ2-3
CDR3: CASSSLSRGGPTDTQYF
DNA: TGTGCCAGCAGTTCATTATCGCGGGGGGGCCCCACAGATACGCAGTATTTT

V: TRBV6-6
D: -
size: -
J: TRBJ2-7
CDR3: CTLRDISSYEQYF
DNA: TGTACCCTTAGGGACATCAGCTCCTACGAGCAGTACTTC

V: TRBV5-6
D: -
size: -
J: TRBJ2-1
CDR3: CASSQSSYNEQFF
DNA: TGTGCCAGCAGCCAAAGCTCCTACAATGAGCAGTTCTTC

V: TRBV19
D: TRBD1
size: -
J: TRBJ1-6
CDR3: CASSIGTGYSPLHF
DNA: TGTGCCAGTAGTATCGGGACAGGTTATTCACCCCTCCACTTT

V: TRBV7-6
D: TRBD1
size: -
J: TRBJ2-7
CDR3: CASRPGQGAYEQYF
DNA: TGTGCCAGCAGGCCCGGACAGGGGGCGTACGAGCAGTACTTC

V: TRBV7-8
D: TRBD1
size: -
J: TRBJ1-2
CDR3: CASSVTGTDFYGYTF
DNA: TGTGCCAGCAGCGTAACCGGGACAGACTTCTATGGCTACACCTTC

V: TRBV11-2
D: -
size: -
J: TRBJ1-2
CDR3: CASSPGPVYGYTF
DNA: TGTGCCAGCAGCCCAGGACCGGTCTATGGCTACACCTTC

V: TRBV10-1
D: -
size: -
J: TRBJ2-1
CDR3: CASSGGPVSDEQFF
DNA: TGCGCCAGCAGCGGGGGGCCAGTTAGCGATGAGCAGTTCTTC

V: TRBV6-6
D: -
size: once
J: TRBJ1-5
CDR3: CASRSDQPQHF
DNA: TGTGCCAGCAGGTCGGATCAGCCCCAGCATTTT

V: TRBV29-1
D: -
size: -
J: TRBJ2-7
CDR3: CSVVRAEGYEQYF
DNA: TGCAGCGTTGTTCGGGCGGAAGGGTACGAGCAGTACTTC

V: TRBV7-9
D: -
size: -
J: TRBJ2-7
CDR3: CASSYTGPEQYF
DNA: TGTGCCAGCAGTTATACAGGGCCCGAGCAGTACTTC

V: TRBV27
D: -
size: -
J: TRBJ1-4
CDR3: CASSLWGSEKLFF
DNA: TGTGCCAGCAGTTTATGGGGCAGTGAAAAACTGTTTTTT

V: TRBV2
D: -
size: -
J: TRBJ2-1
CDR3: CAKTMGNEQFF
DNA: TGTGCCAAGACAATGGGCAATGAGCAGTTCTTC

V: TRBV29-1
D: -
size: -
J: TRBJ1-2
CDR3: CSAPDGNYGYTF
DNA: TGCAGCGCTCCGGACGGGAACTATGGCTACACCTTC

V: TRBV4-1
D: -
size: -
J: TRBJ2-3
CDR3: CASSQAAGDLVDTQYF
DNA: TGCGCCAGCAGCCAAGCGGCAGGGGATTTAGTAGATACGCAGTATTTT

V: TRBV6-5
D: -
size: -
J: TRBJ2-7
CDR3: CASSYSPAEQYF
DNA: TGTGCCAGCAGTTATTCCCCCGCCGAGCAGTACTTC

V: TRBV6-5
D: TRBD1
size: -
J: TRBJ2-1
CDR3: CASSLRWTGGSEQFF
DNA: TGTGCCAGCAGCCTTAGGTGGACAGGGGGCAGTGAGCAGTTCTTC